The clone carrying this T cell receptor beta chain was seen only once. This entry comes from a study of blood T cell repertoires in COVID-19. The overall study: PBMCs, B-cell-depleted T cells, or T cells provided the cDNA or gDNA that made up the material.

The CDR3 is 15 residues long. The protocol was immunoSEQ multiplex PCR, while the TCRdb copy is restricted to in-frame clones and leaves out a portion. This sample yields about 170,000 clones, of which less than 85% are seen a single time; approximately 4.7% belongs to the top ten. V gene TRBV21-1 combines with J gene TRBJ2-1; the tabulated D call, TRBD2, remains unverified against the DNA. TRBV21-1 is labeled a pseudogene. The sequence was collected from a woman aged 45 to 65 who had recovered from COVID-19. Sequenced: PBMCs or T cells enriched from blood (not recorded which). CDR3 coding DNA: TGTGCCAGCAGCAAAGTGAGTGCGGGGCTCGATGAGCAGTTCTTC. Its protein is CASSKVSAGLDEQFF.